The T cell receptor (beta chain) under discussion was sequenced for a study of glioma-infiltrating T cells. Study-wide background: Samples included WHO grade II oligodendrogliomas or astrocytomas and initial-diagnosis grade IV glioblastomas. Study-wide points: Very few CDR3 sequences were shared between tissue and blood. Above-expected tissue-blood divergence occurred in all gliomas, most in low-grade ones.

In germline, CDR1 is MGHRA, CDR2 YSYEKL. The CDR3 has 15 amino acids. Trimming removed 0 bases from V and 3 bases from J, with 11 bases in between. About this clonotype itself: Its antigen is unidentified.

Amplification of TCR alpha and beta CDR3 regions from RNA used iRepertoire nested multiplex PCR. Input was 100-400 ng of tissue mRNA or PBMC total RNA. TCRdb recomputed calls from the multiplex PCR reads with MiXCR, one row per CDR3 protein. There are roughly 350,000 distinct CDR3 sequences in the sample; 41% occur only once, and around 13% lies in the top ten. Source material: glioma tissue, nonneoplastic brain tissue, or PBMCs (not recorded which). This TCR was sampled from a human donor with low-grade glioma or glioblastoma, undergoing nonglioma brain surgery, or in good health (not recorded which). The chain carries TRBV4-1 and TRBJ1-2; D may be TRBD1 (6 bases). CDR3 protein: CASSQEIAGDYGYTF. For the CDR3, the DNA is TGCGCCAGCAGCCAAGAGATAGCAGGGGACTATGGCTACACCTTC.